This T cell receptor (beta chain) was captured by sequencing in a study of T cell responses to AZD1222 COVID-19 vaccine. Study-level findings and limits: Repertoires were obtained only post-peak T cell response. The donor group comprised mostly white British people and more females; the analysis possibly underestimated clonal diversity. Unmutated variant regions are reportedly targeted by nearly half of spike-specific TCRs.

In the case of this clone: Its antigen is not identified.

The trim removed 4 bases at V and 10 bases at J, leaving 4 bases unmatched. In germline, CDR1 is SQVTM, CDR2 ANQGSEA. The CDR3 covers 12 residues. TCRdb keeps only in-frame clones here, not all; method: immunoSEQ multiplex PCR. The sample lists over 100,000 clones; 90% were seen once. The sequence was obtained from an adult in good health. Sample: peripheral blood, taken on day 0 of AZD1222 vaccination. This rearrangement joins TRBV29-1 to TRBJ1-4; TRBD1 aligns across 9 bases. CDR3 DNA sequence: TGCAGCGTTGGGGACAGGGAGGTAAAACTGTTTTTT. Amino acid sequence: CSVGDREVKLFF.